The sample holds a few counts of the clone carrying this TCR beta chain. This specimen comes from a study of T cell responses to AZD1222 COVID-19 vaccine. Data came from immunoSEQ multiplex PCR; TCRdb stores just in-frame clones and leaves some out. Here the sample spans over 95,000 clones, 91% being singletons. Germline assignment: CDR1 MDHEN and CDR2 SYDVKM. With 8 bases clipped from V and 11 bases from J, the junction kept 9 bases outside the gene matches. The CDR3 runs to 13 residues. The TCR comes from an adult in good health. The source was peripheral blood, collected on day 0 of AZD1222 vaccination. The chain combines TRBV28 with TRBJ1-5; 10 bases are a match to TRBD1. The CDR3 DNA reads TGTGCCAGCGAGGACAGGGGGATAAAGGCCCAGCATTTT. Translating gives CASEDRGIKAQHF.